This T cell receptor (beta chain) was documented in a study of early T cells in non-severe SARS-CoV-2 infection. Researchers attached unique molecular identifiers to individual cDNA molecules. TCRdb re-called the 5' RACE reads through MiXCR, storing one row per CDR3 protein. The sample contains tens of thousands of distinct CDR3 sequences, around 5.6% of which appear only once. The source is an adult who was a healthcare worker with PCR-confirmed SARS-CoV-2 infection or an uninfected control (not recorded which). The sample was whole blood.

DNA for the CDR3: TGTGCCAGCAGCGCGACACCGCAACGGGAGCAGTTCTTC. Amino acid sequence: CASSATPQREQFF. This sequence joins TRBV7-8 and TRBJ2-1; D gene unclear. This CDR3 is 13 amino acids long. V lost 5 bases to trimming and J lost 10 bases, with 15 bases between them. Per germline, CDR1 SGHVS and CDR2 FQNEAQ.